This TCR beta chain was recovered during a study of blood T cell repertoires in COVID-19. The repertoire was sequenced with immunoSEQ multiplex PCR; TCRdb's copy has only in-frame clones and lacks some. Found here are about 110,000 clones, under 85% of them singletons; the top ten hold around 15%. The CDR3 totals 13 residues. V was pared by 4 bases and J by 0 bases, with 7 bases between. The sequencing sample was made of peripheral blood. The V call is TRBV12-3 or TRBV12-4, the J call TRBJ2-7; D is unresolved. The origin of this receptor is a woman between 55 and 75 years old with acute or convalescent COVID-19. For the CDR3, the DNA is TGTGCCAGCAGTTCCACTCTCTCCTACGAGCAGTACTTC. Protein sequence: CASSSTLSYEQYF.